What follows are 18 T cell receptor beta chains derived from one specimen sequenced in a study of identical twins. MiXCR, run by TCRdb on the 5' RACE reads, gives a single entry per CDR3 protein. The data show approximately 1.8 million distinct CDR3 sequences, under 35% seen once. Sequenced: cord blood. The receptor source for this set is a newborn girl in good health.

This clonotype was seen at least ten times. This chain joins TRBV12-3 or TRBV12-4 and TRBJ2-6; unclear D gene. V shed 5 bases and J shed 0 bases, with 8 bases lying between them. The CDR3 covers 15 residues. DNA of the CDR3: TGTGCCAGCAGTCCACGCAGCTCTGGGGCCAACGTCCTGACTTTC. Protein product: CASSPRSSGANVLTF.

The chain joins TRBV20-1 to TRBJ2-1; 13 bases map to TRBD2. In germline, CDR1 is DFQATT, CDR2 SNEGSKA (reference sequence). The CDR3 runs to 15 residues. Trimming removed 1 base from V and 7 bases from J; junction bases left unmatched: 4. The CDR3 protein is CSARGTSGSQNEQFF. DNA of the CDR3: TGCAGTGCTAGAGGGACTAGCGGGAGTCAGAATGAGCAGTTCTTC.

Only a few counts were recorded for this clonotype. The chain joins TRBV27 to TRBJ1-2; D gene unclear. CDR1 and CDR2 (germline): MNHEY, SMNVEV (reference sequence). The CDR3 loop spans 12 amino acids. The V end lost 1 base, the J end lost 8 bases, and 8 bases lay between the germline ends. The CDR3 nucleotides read TGTGCCAGCAGTTTATTGGAGCCCGGCTACACCTTC. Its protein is CASSLLEPGYTF.

The CDR3 DNA is TGTGCCAGCAGCTCAGTTAGGACCACACACAGGGAGGCCGGGGAGCTGTTTTTT. Encoded protein: CASSSVRTTHREAGELFF. The chain has TRBV11-2 and TRBJ2-2; D possibly uses TRBD1 or TRBD2 (6 bases each). Germline CDR1 reads SGHAT; CDR2 reads FQNNGV. The germline V and J ends were trimmed by 4 bases and 6 bases, with 24 bases remaining between them. There are 18 residues in the CDR3.

The CDR3 nucleotides are TGCGCCAGCAGCACCCGACAGGGTAGCTTCTACGAGCAGTACTTC. It is translated as CASSTRQGSFYEQYF. The genes are TRBV4-1 and TRBJ2-7; 7 nucleotides match TRBD1. The CDR3 has 15 amino acids. The ends lost 5 bases at V and 3 bases at J; junction bases unmatched: 10. Germline V gene sequence: CDR1 MGHRA, CDR2 YSYEKL.

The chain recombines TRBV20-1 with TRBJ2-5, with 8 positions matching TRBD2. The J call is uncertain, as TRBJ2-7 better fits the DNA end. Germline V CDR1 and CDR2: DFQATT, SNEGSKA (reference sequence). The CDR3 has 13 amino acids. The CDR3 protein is CSAPGTRGSEQYF. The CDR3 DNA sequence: TGCAGTGCGCCCGGGACTAGAGGTAGCGAGCAGTACTTC.

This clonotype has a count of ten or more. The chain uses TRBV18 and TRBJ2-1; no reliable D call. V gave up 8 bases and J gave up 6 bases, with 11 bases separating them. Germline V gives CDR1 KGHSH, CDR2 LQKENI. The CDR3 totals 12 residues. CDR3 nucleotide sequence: TGTGCCAGCAGCCCCGGCTCCAATGAGCAGTTCTTC. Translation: CASSPGSNEQFF.

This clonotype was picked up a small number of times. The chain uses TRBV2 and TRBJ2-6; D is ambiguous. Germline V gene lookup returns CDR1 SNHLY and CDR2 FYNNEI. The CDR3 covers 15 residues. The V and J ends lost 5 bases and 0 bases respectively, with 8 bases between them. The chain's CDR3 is CASSPFFSGANVLTF. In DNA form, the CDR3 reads TGTGCCAGCAGTCCGTTTTTCTCTGGGGCCAACGTCCTGACTTTC.

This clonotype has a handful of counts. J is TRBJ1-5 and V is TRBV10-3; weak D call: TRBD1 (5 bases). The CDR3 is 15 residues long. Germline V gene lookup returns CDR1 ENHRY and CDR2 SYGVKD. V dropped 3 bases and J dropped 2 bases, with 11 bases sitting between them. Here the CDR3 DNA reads TGTGCCATCAGTGATCCGACAGAAGGCAATCAGCCCCAGCATTTT. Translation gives CAISDPTEGNQPQHF.

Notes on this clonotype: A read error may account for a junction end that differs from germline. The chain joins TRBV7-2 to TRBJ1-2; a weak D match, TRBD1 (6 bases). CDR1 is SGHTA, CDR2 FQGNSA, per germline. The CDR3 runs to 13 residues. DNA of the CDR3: TGTGCCTGCAGCCAACAGGGTGTATATGGCTACACCTTC. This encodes CACSQQGVYGYTF.

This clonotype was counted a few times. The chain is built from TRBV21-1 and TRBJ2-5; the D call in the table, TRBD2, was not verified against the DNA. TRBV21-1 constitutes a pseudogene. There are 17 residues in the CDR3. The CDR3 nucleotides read TGTGCCAGCAGCAAACCCTCTAGCGGGAGGGCCTCGGGTGAGCAGTACTTC. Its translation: CASSKPSSGRASGEQYF.

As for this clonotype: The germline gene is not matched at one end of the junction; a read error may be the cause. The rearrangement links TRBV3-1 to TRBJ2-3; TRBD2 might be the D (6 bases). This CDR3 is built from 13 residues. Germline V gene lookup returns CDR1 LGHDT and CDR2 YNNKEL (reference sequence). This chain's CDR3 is CASSGTSKDTQYF. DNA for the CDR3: TGTGCCAGCAGCGGCACTAGCAAAGATACGCAGTATTTT.

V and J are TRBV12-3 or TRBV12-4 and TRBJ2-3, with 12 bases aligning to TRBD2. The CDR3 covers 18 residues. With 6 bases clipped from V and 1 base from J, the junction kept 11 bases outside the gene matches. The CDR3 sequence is CASRALTSGRSGTDTQYF. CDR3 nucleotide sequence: TGTGCCAGCAGGGCTCTTACTAGCGGGAGGTCGGGCACAGATACGCAGTATTTT.

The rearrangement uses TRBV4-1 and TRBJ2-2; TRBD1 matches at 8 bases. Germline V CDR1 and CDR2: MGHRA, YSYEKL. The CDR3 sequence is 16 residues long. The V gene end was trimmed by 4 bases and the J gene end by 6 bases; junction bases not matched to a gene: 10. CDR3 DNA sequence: TGCGCCAGCAGCCTAACAATATGGACAGGGTCCGGGGAGCTGTTTTTT. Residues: CASSLTIWTGSGELFF.

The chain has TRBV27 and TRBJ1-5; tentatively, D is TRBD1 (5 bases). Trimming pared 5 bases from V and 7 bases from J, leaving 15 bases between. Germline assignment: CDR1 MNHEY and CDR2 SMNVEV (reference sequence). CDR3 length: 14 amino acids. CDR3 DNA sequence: TGTGCCAGCAGTATAGGGGCCGGGGGGCAGCCCCAGCATTTT. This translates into CASSIGAGGQPQHF.

CDR3 sequence reads: CASSGERGVGGYTF. CDR3 sequence (DNA): TGTGCCAGCAGCGGAGAAAGGGGAGTGGGTGGCTACACCTTC. The chain couples TRBV9 to TRBJ1-2, with D possibly TRBD1 on 5 matching bases. CDR1 is SGDLS and CDR2 is YYNGEE in the germline V gene. This CDR3 spans 14 amino acids. Trimming took 3 bases from V and 7 from J, leaving 16 bases between them.

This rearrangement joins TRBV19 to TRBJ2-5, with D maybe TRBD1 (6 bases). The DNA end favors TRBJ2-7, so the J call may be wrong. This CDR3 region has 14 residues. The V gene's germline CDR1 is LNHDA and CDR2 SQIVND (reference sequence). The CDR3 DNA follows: TGTGCCAGTAGTATCACGGGACACGCCTACGAGCAGTACTTC. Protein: CASSITGHAYEQYF.

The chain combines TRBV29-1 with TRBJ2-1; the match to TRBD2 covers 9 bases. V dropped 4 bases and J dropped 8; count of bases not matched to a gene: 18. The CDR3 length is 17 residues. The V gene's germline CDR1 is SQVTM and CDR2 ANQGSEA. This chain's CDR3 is CSVVGLSGSGGRHEQFF. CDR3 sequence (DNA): TGCAGCGTTGTTGGACTGTCTGGTAGCGGGGGACGGCATGAGCAGTTCTTC.